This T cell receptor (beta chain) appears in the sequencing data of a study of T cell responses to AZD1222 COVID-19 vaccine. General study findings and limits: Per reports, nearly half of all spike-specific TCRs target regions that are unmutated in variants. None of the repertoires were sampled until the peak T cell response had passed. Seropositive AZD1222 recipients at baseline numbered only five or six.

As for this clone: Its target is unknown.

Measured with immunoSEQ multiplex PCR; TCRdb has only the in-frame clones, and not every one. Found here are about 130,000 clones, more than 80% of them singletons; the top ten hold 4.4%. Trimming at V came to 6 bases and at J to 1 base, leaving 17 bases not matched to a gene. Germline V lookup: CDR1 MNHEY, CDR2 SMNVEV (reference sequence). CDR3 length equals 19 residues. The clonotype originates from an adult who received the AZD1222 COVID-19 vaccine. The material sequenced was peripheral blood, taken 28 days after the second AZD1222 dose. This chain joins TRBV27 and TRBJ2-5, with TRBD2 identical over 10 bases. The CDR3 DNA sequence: TGTGCCAGCAGGGGGGACGATGTCCTAGCGGGGGTCTTCCAAGAGACCCAGTACTTC. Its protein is CASRGDDVLAGVFQETQYF.